The 11 T cell receptor beta chains below come from one sample, sequenced in a study of T cells in Graves' hyperthyroidism and ophthalmopathy. There were TCR beta CDR3 regions amplified from RNA transcripts. The HTBI primer set drove a first-round RT-PCR of the TCR CDR3. TCRdb re-analysed the multiplex PCR reads in MiXCR, keeping a single row per CDR3 protein. The data show approximately 370,000 distinct CDR3 sequences, 15% seen once. What was sequenced was blood. These receptor sequences come from a woman aged 25 to 45 with Graves' hyperthyroidism.

This clonotype was counted many times. V gene TRBV28 combines with J gene TRBJ2-1; 8 nucleotides match TRBD2. V lost 1 base, J lost 7 bases, and 9 bases stayed unmatched. This CDR3 is built from 16 residues. CDR1 is MDHEN, CDR2 SYDVKM, per germline. Here the CDR3 reads CASSLLTGGPDNEQFF. CDR3 sequence (DNA): TGTGCCAGCAGTTTATTGACGGGAGGGCCAGATAATGAGCAGTTCTTC. The variable domain in full, completed from reference TRBV28 and TRBJ2-1, reads DVKVTQSSRYLVKRTGEKVFLECVQDMDHENMFWYRQDPGLGLRLIYFSYDVKMKEKGDIPEGYSVSREKKERFSLILESASTNQTSMYLCASSLLTGGPDNEQFFGPGTRLTVL.

This clonotype was found many times. This chain joins TRBV18 and TRBJ1-2; 8 bases are a match to TRBD1. The CDR3 consists of 14 residues. The V gene's germline CDR1 is KGHSH and CDR2 LQKENI. V gave up 3 bases and J gave up 4 bases; unmatched junction bases: 4. The DNA of the CDR3 is TGTGCCAGCTCACCCGGGACAGGTCCCTATGGCTACACCTTC. The encoded protein is CASSPGTGPYGYTF.

The rearrangement uses TRBV30 and TRBJ2-1; TRBD2 agrees at 7 bases. CDR1 and CDR2 (germline): GTSNPN, SVGIG (reference sequence). This CDR3 comprises 14 residues. With V trimmed by 2 bases and J by 8 bases, 9 bases remained unmatched. In nucleotides, the CDR3 is TGTGCCTGGAGTTCGACTAGCCCCCAAGATGAGCAGTTCTTC. Translation gives CAWSSTSPQDEQFF.

In this sample, this clonotype turned up many times. The chain joins TRBV20-1 to TRBJ1-1, with 7 bases aligning to TRBD1. The CDR3 has 13 amino acids. The ends lost 4 bases at V and 11 bases at J; junction bases unmatched: 13. CDR1 and CDR2 from the germline V gene are DFQATT and SNEGSKA (reference sequence). In DNA form, the CDR3 reads TGCAGTGCTACTGCGGCAGGGGGAGTAGGGGCTTTCTTT. This codes for CSATAAGGVGAFF.

This clonotype has a count of ten or more. The chain links TRBV12-3 or TRBV12-4 to TRBJ2-7, with TRBD1 identical over 9 bases. This CDR3 is 13 amino acids long. With V trimmed by 7 bases and J by 3 bases, 4 bases remained unmatched. This chain's CDR3 is CASKPGQGYEQYF. CDR3 DNA sequence: TGTGCCAGCAAGCCGGGACAGGGCTACGAGCAGTACTTC.

This chain joins TRBV28 and TRBJ2-5; 9 bases fit TRBD1. The germline gives CDR1 MDHEN, CDR2 SYDVKM. CDR3 size: 13 residues. J was trimmed by 5 bases and V by 3 bases; bases with no gene match: 1. CDR3 residues: CASSFGTGETQYF. CDR3 nucleotide sequence: TGTGCCAGCAGTTTTGGGACAGGGGAGACCCAGTACTTC.

This clonotype occurred many times. The chain is built from TRBV7-2 and TRBJ2-1, with TRBD1 identical over 8 bases. Germline CDR1 is SGHTA and CDR2 is FQGNSA. CDR3 size: 19 residues. With 0 bases clipped from V and 0 bases from J, the junction kept 10 bases outside the gene matches. The CDR3 nucleotides are TGTGCCAGCAGCTTAGCTTCTGGGACAGGATCCGGCTCCTACAATGAGCAGTTCTTC. Its protein product is CASSLASGTGSGSYNEQFF.

Many counts were recorded for this clonotype. The J gene is TRBJ1-5, the V gene TRBV18, with 7 positions matching TRBD1. The CDR3 runs 13 residues. V trimming: 5 bases; J trimming: 5 bases; junction bases outside the gene matches: 3. The germline V gene has CDR1 KGHSH and CDR2 LQKENI. The CDR3 is CASSGDSHQPQHF. In DNA, the CDR3 is TGTGCCAGCTCAGGGGACAGTCATCAGCCCCAGCATTTT.

V is TRBV20-1 and J is TRBJ2-1, with 7 positions matching TRBD2. V trimming: 3 bases; J trimming: 7 bases; junction bases outside the gene matches: 0. The CDR3 length is 11 residues. Germline V CDR1 and CDR2: DFQATT, SNEGSKA (reference sequence). The CDR3 loop is CSARGGNEQFF. CDR3 coding DNA: TGCAGTGCTAGGGGGGGGAATGAGCAGTTCTTC.

This clonotype came up a few times. V and J are TRBV15 and TRBJ2-1; D ambiguous. From germline, CDR1 is LNHNV and CDR2 YYDKDF (reference sequence). CDR3 length: 15 residues. Trimming took off 0 bases at V and 5 bases at J, with 11 bases between the two ends. The CDR3 nucleotides read TGTGCCACCAGCAGAGATCCCGGGCGGAACAATGAGCAGTTCTTC. Its translation is CATSRDPGRNNEQFF.

This clonotype was found many times. The J gene is TRBJ2-7, the V gene TRBV5-1, with a tentative D call TRBD2 (6 bases). Trimming took 0 bases from V and 7 from J, leaving 17 bases between them. The CDR3 runs 15 residues. The germline V gene has CDR1 SGHRS and CDR2 YFSETQ. CDR3 protein: CASSLAAGRRNEQYF. The CDR3 nucleotides read TGCGCCAGCAGCTTGGCGGCAGGGAGGAGGAATGAGCAGTACTTC.